The 14 T cell receptor beta chains in this list originate from one sample, sequenced in a study of T cell responses to AZD1222 COVID-19 vaccine. Libraries were prepared by immunoSEQ multiplex PCR; TCRdb keeps only in-frame clonotypes and omits some of them. Of roughly 67,000 clones listed, approximately 90% were seen once; the top ten hold more than 25%. The material sequenced was peripheral blood, taken 28 days after the second AZD1222 dose. These TCRs come from an adult who received the AZD1222 COVID-19 vaccine.

This clone was observed a few times. The chain is built from TRBV7-9 and TRBJ1-2; possibly TRBD1 for D (5 bases). Per the germline V gene, CDR1 is SEHNR and CDR2 is FQNEAQ (reference sequence). CDR3 length: 13 amino acids. The germline V and J ends were trimmed by 5 bases and 4 bases, with 11 bases remaining between them. CDR3 coding DNA: TGTGCCAGCAGCCCCGGGACTTTCTATGGCTACACCTTC. It translates to CASSPGTFYGYTF.

The rearrangement joins TRBV30 to TRBJ2-7; tentatively, D is TRBD2 (5 bases). Germline CDR1 and CDR2: GTSNPN and SVGIG (reference sequence). The CDR3 extends over 11 amino acids. V was shortened by 5 bases and J by 5 bases, with 10 bases between the two germline ends. For the CDR3, the DNA is TGTGCCTGGGGGCGGACTGACGAGCAGTACTTC. Translation: CAWGRTDEQYF.

This sequence joins TRBV29-1 and TRBJ1-1, with D possibly TRBD1 on 5 matching bases. This CDR3 is built from 11 residues. Trimming took off 5 bases at V and 7 bases at J, with 11 bases between the two ends. CDR1 is SQVTM and CDR2 is ANQGSEA in the germline V gene. This CDR3 reads CSVRDGGEAFF. The DNA for the CDR3 is TGCAGCGTTAGGGACGGTGGTGAAGCTTTCTTT.

The chain couples TRBV3-1 (or the pseudogene TRBV3-2) to TRBJ1-2, with a possible D match to TRBD1 (5 bases). Deletions cut 4 bases from V and 8 bases from J, with 17 bases between. The CDR3 runs to 14 residues. Germline CDR1 LGHDT, CDR2 YNNKEL (reference sequence). CDR3 region: CASSPPSGSKGYTF. The CDR3 coding sequence is TGTGCCAGCAGCCCCCCTTCAGGGTCCAAAGGCTACACCTTC.

The J gene is TRBJ2-5, the V gene TRBV19; TRBD1 matches 9 bases. The germline gives CDR1 LNHDA, CDR2 SQIVND (reference sequence). This CDR3 is built from 16 residues. V shed 5 bases, J shed 1 base, and the junction held 8 bases outside the gene matches. CDR3 sequence reads: CASSFRQGEGQETQYF. The CDR3 nucleotides are TGTGCCAGTAGTTTCAGACAGGGGGAGGGCCAAGAGACCCAGTACTTC.

J is TRBJ2-5 and V is TRBV10-3; D is possibly TRBD1 (6 bases). The V gene's germline CDR1 is ENHRY and CDR2 SYGVKD. This CDR3 is built from 17 residues. Trimming removed 4 bases at V and 5 bases at J, with 23 bases between. For the CDR3, the DNA is TGTGCCATCAGTGGGGGCACAACAGGGCCCCGGGTCGAGACCCAGTACTTC. It translates to CAISGGTTGPRVETQYF.

This rearrangement joins TRBV21-1 to TRBJ2-1; no check of the table's D call, TRBD2, against the DNA was made. TRBV21-1 is shown as a pseudogene. This CDR3 is built from 18 residues. In DNA, the CDR3 is TGTGCCAGCAGCACCCAGACAACTAGCGGGAGCTCCTACAATGAGCAGTTCTTC. Translating it yields CASSTQTTSGSSYNEQFF.

V gene TRBV7-9 combines with J gene TRBJ2-1; TRBD2 might be the D (7 bases). This CDR3 comprises 14 residues. Germline-derived CDR1 and CDR2 are SEHNR and FQNEAQ (reference sequence). V was shortened by 2 bases and J by 7 bases, with 12 bases between the two germline ends. CDR3 protein: CASSLRGANNEQFF. As DNA, the CDR3 is TGTGCCAGCAGCTTACGGGGGGCTAATAATGAGCAGTTCTTC.

J is TRBJ2-7 and V is TRBV28; no clear D gene. Germline assignment: CDR1 MDHEN and CDR2 SYDVKM. The CDR3 length is 14 residues. V gave up 0 bases and J gave up 5 bases, with 11 bases separating them. The CDR3 protein is CASSLWKGMHEQYF. The CDR3 DNA sequence: TGTGCCAGCAGTTTATGGAAGGGTATGCACGAGCAGTACTTC.

V and J are TRBV6-5 and TRBJ1-1, with 7 bases identical to TRBD1. CDR1 and CDR2 (germline): MNHEY, SVGAGI. The CDR3 covers 15 residues. The V and J ends lost 9 bases and 2 bases, in that order; junction bases with no gene match: 12. This CDR3 reads CASLRGRSTNTEAFF. The CDR3 DNA sequence: TGTGCCAGTTTAAGGGGGCGATCGACAAACACTGAAGCTTTCTTT.

The CDR3 region is CASSYSRFRADTYYTF. In nucleotides, the CDR3 is TGTGCCAGCAGTTACTCGAGATTTCGGGCCGATACATACTACACCTTC. The chain couples TRBV6-2 or TRBV6-3 to TRBJ1-2; D unclear. CDR3 length: 16 residues. Germline values: CDR1 MNHEY, CDR2 SVGEGT. V lost 0 bases, J lost 10 bases, and 21 bases lay in between.

V gene TRBV9 combines with J gene TRBJ2-5; TRBD2 aligns across 10 bases. CDR3 size: 17 residues. Germline trimming cut 4 bases from V and 1 base from J; bases unmatched to any gene: 10. Germline CDR1 SGDLS, CDR2 YYNGEE. The CDR3 region is CASSPGASGSLQETQYF. CDR3 bases: TGTGCCAGCAGCCCAGGGGCTAGCGGGAGCCTCCAAGAGACCCAGTACTTC.

The chain employs TRBV6-5 and TRBJ1-3; D remains unclear. The ends were cut back, 2 bases at V and 0 bases at J, with 8 bases in the middle. The CDR3 sequence is 15 residues long. Per the germline V gene, CDR1 is MNHEY and CDR2 is SVGAGI. CDR3 DNA sequence: TGTGCCAGCAGTTACCTCCCGGTCTCTGGAAACACCATATATTTT. Its translation is CASSYLPVSGNTIYF.

This chain connects TRBV24-1 to TRBJ2-2; the match to TRBD1 covers 10 bases. J was trimmed by 5 bases and V by 6 bases; bases with no gene match: 5. The CDR3 is 15 residues long. CDR1 KGHDR and CDR2 SFDVKD come from the germline V gene. DNA of the CDR3: TGTGCCACCAGTAAAAGGACAGGGGGGACCGGGGAGCTGTTTTTT. Encoded protein: CATSKRTGGTGELFF.